Shown below are 22 T cell receptor beta chains from a single sample sequenced in a study of CD8+CD57+ T cells in acquired aplastic anemia. TCR beta VDJ and CDR3 profiles were obtained from a genomic DNA template. TCRdb called the reads again in MiXCR, with one record for every CDR3 protein. The sample holds hundreds of thousands of distinct CDR3 sequences, 55% to 75% seen once. The sample comprised sorted CD4+, CD8+, or CD8+CD57+ T cells (not recorded which) from PBMCs. These receptors came from a human donor in good health, serving as a control.

The J gene is TRBJ2-6, the V gene TRBV20-1; weak D call: TRBD1 (5 bases). CDR3 length equals 16 residues. Germline V gene lookup returns CDR1 DFQATT and CDR2 SNEGSKA (reference sequence). The V and J ends lost 6 bases and 5 bases respectively, with 20 bases between them. The CDR3 bases are TGCAGTGCGTCACAGGACGCTGAAGCTTGGGCCAACGTCCTGACTTTC. This translates into CSASQDAEAWANVLTF.

The chain employs TRBV2 and TRBJ1-2, with no clear D. The CDR3 runs to 15 residues. V was clipped by 3 bases and J by 10 bases, with 21 bases between them. Germline assignment: CDR1 SNHLY and CDR2 FYNNEI. Here the CDR3 reads CASSDITGSDELYTF. CDR3 bases: TGTGCCAGCAGTGACATCACCGGGTCCGACGAGCTCTACACCTTC.

This clonotype was found many times. The CDR3 spells CASSPWGTGNTIYF. DNA of the CDR3: TGTGCCAGCAGTCCGTGGGGGACTGGAAACACCATATATTTT. The chain has TRBV6-5 and TRBJ1-3; D possibly corresponds to TRBD1 (5 bases). V gave up 5 bases and J gave up 2 bases, with 10 bases separating them. The CDR3 runs 14 residues. Germline CDR1 MNHEY, CDR2 SVGAGI.

In the case of this clonotype: Relative to the germline gene, one junction end is altered; a read error may explain this. The CDR3 protein is CSAKNLAGRVYEQIF. In DNA, the CDR3 is TGCAGCGCTAAAAATCTGGCCGGCAGAGTCTATGAGCAGATCTTC. The genes are TRBV29-1 and TRBJ1-2; D is undetermined. Per the germline V gene, CDR1 is SQVTM and CDR2 is ANQGSEA. This CDR3 has 15 amino acids.

V usage is TRBV20-1 and J usage is TRBJ1-1; possible D gene TRBD1, 5 bases. Germline V gives CDR1 DFQATT, CDR2 SNEGSKA (reference sequence). The CDR3 is 12 amino acids. The V end lost 6 bases, the J end lost 11 bases, and 19 bases lay between the germline ends. This chain's CDR3 is CSAEGTGRWAFF. The CDR3 nucleotides read TGCAGTGCAGAGGGGACTGGACGTTGGGCTTTCTTT.

V gene TRBV6-7 combines with J gene TRBJ1-3; D unresolved. TRBV6-7 is an ORF, and what it does is uncertain. The CDR3 totals 14 residues. V was shortened by 4 bases and J by 4 bases, with 11 bases between the two germline ends. The CDR3 DNA follows: TGTGCCAGCAGTTGGCTGCTTGTAGGAAACACCATATATTTT. This sequence encodes CASSWLLVGNTIYF.

The gene calls are TRBV5-1 and TRBJ1-2; TRBD1 is a possible D gene (6 bases). The CDR3 runs 15 residues. V lost 0 bases, J lost 4 bases, and 13 bases lay in between. Per the germline V gene, CDR1 is SGHRS and CDR2 is YFSETQ. The CDR3 region has the DNA TGCGCCAGCAGCTTGGTCAGGGGAAAAAGCTATGGCTACACCTTC. Protein product: CASSLVRGKSYGYTF.

Many counts were recorded for this clonotype. V is TRBV6-5 and J is TRBJ1-2, with 7 bases aligning to TRBD1. V lost 5 bases to trimming and J lost 8 bases; unmatched junction nucleotides: 5. In germline, CDR1 is MNHEY, CDR2 SVGAGI. The CDR3 sequence is 12 residues long. CDR3 in amino acids: CASSDRVSGYTF. CDR3 nucleotides: TGTGCCAGCAGTGACAGGGTATCCGGCTACACCTTC.

The chain links TRBV20-1 to TRBJ1-2; D might be TRBD1 (5 bases). Germline V lookup: CDR1 DFQATT, CDR2 SNEGSKA (reference sequence). The CDR3 totals 13 residues. Trimming stripped 6 bases from V and 3 bases from J, with 14 bases between. CDR3 sequence reads: CSAPRGRDYGYTF. CDR3 nucleotide sequence: TGCAGTGCCCCAAGGGGAAGGGACTATGGCTACACCTTC.

This clonotype was observed at least ten times. The chain has TRBV6-5 and TRBJ2-3; 7 positions agree with TRBD2. CDR1 is MNHEY, CDR2 SVGAGI, per germline. With 6 bases clipped from V and 4 bases from J, the junction kept 7 bases outside the gene matches. The CDR3 is 14 amino acids. The CDR3 bases are TGTGCCAGCAGACCTACTAGCGCCCCAGATACGCAGTATTTT. It is translated as CASRPTSAPDTQYF.

Details on this clonotype: The CDR3 ends on some other residue instead of the conserved phenylalanine or tryptophan, so this is likely a read error. Because the CDR3's place on the DNA is in doubt, the DNA is left out and the CDR3 is given as listed by TCRdb. The rearrangement joins TRBV2 to TRBJ1-1; TRBD1, the table's D call, was not compared with the DNA. Germline V CDR1 and CDR2: SNHLY, FYNNEI. A total of 14 residues make up the CDR3, ends included. The CDR3 is CASRNGAGNGYTFC.

With regard to this clonotype: The junction shows a germline mismatch at one end, possibly a read error. V and J are TRBV7-8 and TRBJ1-6, with unresolved D. CDR1 and CDR2 from the germline V gene are SGHVS and FQNEAQ. This CDR3 has 14 residues. CDR3 DNA sequence: TGCGCCAGCAGCTTGACACGCGGGTGTTTGGCCATCCCCTTT. Translation gives CASSLTRGCLAIPF.

This rearrangement joins TRBV12-3 or TRBV12-4 to TRBJ2-7; 12 nucleotides match TRBD2. The CDR3 runs to 19 residues. With V trimmed by 6 bases and J by 7 bases, 22 bases remained unmatched. In DNA form, the CDR3 reads TGTGCCAGCAGCTTTAGGTTCTTTGCCGTCACTAGCGGGGGGAAAGAGCAGTACTTC. It encodes CASSFRFFAVTSGGKEQYF.

Points on this clonotype: Since a much larger clone is just one base distant, this may be a read error. This chain connects TRBV3-1 to TRBJ2-7; a possible D gene is TRBD2 (6 bases). The CDR3 sequence is 15 residues long. Between the trimmed V and J ends, which lost 5 bases and 4 bases, there was a span of 18 bases. The V gene's germline CDR1 is LGHDT and CDR2 YNNKEL (reference sequence). Here the CDR3 reads CASSFGLGGLYEQYF. CDR3 sequence (DNA): TGTGCCAGCAGCTTCGGCCTGGGAGGACTTTACGAGCAGTACTTC.

DNA for the CDR3: TGTGCCACCACCCCCGGAAGGGTGTACTCTGGGGCCAACGTCCTGACTTTC. Translated: CATTPGRVYSGANVLTF. The chain links TRBV11-1 to TRBJ2-6; unclear D gene. Between the trimmed V and J ends, which lost 10 bases and 0 bases, there was a span of 19 bases. The germline V gene has CDR1 SGHAT and CDR2 FQDESV (reference sequence). The CDR3 totals 17 residues.

Concerning this clonotype itself: At one boundary the junction diverges from the germline segment, which might be a read error. The chain links TRBV7-2 to TRBJ2-7; D tentatively fits TRBD1 or TRBD2 (5 bases each). CDR3 length equals 15 residues. Germline V gene sequence: CDR1 SGHTA, CDR2 FQGNSA. The CDR3 reads CASSLGQGASHERYF. The CDR3 DNA follows: TGCGCCAGCAGCTTGGGGCAGGGAGCCTCCCACGAGCGGTACTTC. Looking up the rest from reference TRBV7-2 and TRBJ2-7 gives the full variable domain: GAGVSQSPSNKVTEKGKDVELRCDPISGHTALYWYRQSLGQGLEFLIYFQGNSAPDKSGLPSDRFSAERTGGSVSTLTIQRTQQEDSAVYLCASSLGQGASHERYFGPGTRLTVT.

The CDR3 nucleotides read TGTGCCAGCAGTTACGTGACAGGGGATAATTCACCCCTCCACTTT. Its translation: CASSYVTGDNSPLHF. The chain combines TRBV6-5 with TRBJ1-6; the match to TRBD1 covers 8 bases. CDR1 MNHEY and CDR2 SVGAGI come from the germline V gene. V was clipped by 2 bases and J by 5 bases; unmatched bases: 2. The CDR3 has 15 amino acids.

Details on this clonotype: Sequence at one end of the junction differs from germline and may be a read error. The rearrangement links TRBV29-1 to TRBJ1-1; D not resolved. This CDR3 comprises 13 residues. Looked up from germline, CDR1 is SQVTM and CDR2 is ANQGSEA. In DNA, the CDR3 is TGCGCCGGCAGGCCACAGTGGAACACTGAGGCTTTCTTC. Amino acids: CAGRPQWNTEAFF.

V usage is TRBV7-3 and J usage is TRBJ1-6; D is perhaps TRBD1 (6 bases). This CDR3 contains 15 residues. Germline assignment: CDR1 SGHTA and CDR2 FQGTGA. V lost 4 bases and J lost 19, with 26 bases in between. The CDR3 sequence: CASSSVSGGATDTHF. The CDR3 DNA sequence: TGTGCCAGCAGCTCAGTCAGCGGGGGGGCAACAGATACGCACTTT.

V gene TRBV7-6 combines with J gene TRBJ1-1; no clear D gene. The CDR3 is 16 amino acids. Per germline, CDR1 SGHVS and CDR2 FNYEAQ. Trimming cost V 1 base and J 11 bases, with 23 bases left between them. DNA of the CDR3: TGTGCCAGCAGCTTAGACCAGTACGAGCAGTACATCGGGGCTTTCTTT. The encoded protein is CASSLDQYEQYIGAFF.

Details on this clonotype: One end of the junction is discordant with germline, which a read error may explain. The rearrangement joins TRBV30 to TRBJ1-2, with D perhaps TRBD1 (6 bases). The CDR3 loop spans 14 amino acids. Germline V gene sequence: CDR1 GTSNPN, CDR2 SVGIG (reference sequence). The CDR3: CAWRHREGSYDYTF. The CDR3 region has the DNA TGCGCCTGGAGACACAGGGAAGGGTCCTATGACTACACCTTC.

In its sample, this clonotype was seen many times. This chain uses TRBV12-5 with TRBJ2-7, with D perhaps being TRBD1 or TRBD2 (6 bases each). The CDR3 has 14 residues. Germline V gives CDR1 LGHNT, CDR2 FRNRAP. Trimming left V 4 bases short and J 2 bases short, with 12 bases between. The DNA for the CDR3 is TGTGCTAGTGGTTCCGAGGGGGGCCCCTACGAGCAGTACTTC. As protein: CASGSEGGPYEQYF.